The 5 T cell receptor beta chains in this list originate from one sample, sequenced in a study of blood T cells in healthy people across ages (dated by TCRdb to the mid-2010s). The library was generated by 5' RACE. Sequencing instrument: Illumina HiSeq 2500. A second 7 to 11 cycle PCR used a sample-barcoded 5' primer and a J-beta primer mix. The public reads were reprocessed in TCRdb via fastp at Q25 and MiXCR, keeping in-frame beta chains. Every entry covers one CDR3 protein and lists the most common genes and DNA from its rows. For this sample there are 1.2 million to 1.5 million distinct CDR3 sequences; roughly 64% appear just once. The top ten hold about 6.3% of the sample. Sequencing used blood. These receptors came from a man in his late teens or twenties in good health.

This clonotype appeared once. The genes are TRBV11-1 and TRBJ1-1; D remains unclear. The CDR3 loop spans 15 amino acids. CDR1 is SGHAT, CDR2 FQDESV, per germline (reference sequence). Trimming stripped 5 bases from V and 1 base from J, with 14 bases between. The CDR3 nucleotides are TGTGCCAGCAGCGATTCTGCGGGTTGGAACACTGAAGCTTTCTTT. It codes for CASSDSAGWNTEAFF. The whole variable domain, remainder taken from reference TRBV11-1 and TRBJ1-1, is EAEVAQSPRYKITEKSQAVAFWCDPISGHATLYWYRQILGQGPELLVQFQDESVVDDSQLPKDRFSAERLKGVDSTLKIQPAELGDSAMYLCASSDSAGWNTEAFFGQGTRLTVV.

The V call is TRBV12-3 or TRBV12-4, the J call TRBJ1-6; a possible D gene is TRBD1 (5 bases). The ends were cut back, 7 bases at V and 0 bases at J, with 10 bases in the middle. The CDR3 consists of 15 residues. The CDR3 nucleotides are TGTGCCAGCACCCGGGGGAGCTCCTATAATTCACCCCTCCACTTT. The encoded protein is CASTRGSSYNSPLHF.

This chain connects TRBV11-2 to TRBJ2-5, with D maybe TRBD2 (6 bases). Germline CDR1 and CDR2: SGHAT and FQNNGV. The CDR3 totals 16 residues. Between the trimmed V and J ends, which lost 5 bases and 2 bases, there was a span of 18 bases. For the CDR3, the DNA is TGTGCCAGCAGCCGGGCTGGCGGGGCTCTGCAAGAGACCCAGTACTTC. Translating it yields CASSRAGGALQETQYF.

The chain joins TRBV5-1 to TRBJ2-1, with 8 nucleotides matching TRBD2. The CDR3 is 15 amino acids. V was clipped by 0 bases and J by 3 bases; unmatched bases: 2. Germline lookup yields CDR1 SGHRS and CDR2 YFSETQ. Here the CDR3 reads CASSLGSGDYNEQFF. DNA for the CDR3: TGCGCCAGCAGCTTGGGTAGCGGGGACTACAATGAGCAGTTCTTC.

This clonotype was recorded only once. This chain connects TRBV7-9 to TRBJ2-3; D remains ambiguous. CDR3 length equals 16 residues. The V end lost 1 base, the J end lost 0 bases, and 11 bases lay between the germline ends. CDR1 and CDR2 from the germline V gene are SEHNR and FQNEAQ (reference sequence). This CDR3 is CASSLGGRPSTDTQYF. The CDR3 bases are TGTGCCAGCAGCTTAGGAGGTCGGCCTAGCACAGATACGCAGTATTTT.